In this sample, the clone carrying this TCR beta chain turned up a few times. What it binds is not known. The CDR3 regions of TCR beta were amplified from RNA transcripts. The HTBI primer set drove a first-round RT-PCR of the TCR CDR3. TCRdb re-called the multiplex PCR reads with MiXCR, one entry per CDR3 protein. The sample comprises around 500,000 distinct CDR3 sequences, about 22% of which are singletons, and around 47% rests with the top ten. The data belong to a study of T cells in Graves' hyperthyroidism and ophthalmopathy. Ophthalmopathy cases scored 3 or more on the Clinical Activity Score and 4 or more on NOSPECS grade, with duration below 3 months. Investigators excluded patients with uncontrolled infection, other autoimmune disease, pregnancy or lactation. Study results and caveats: The model's output predicted ophthalmopathy at a median of approximately 6.5 months prior to onset. Blood also held most thyroid clonotypes expanded beyond 0.001.

CDR1 and CDR2 (germline): SQVTM, ANQGSEA. V shed 4 bases and J shed 7 bases, with 13 bases lying between them. CDR3 length equals 12 residues. The V gene is TRBV29-1, the J gene TRBJ1-1; no firm D call. The receptor's source is a woman aged 70-85 years with Graves' ophthalmopathy. The sample comprised blood. The CDR3 region is CSVVVFLGEAFF. CDR3 coding DNA: TGCAGCGTTGTCGTTTTTTTAGGTGAAGCTTTCTTT.